Included here is one T cell receptor (beta chain) sequence, with context. Its specificity is not known. Samples came from healthy bone marrow donors. The trim removed 7 bases at V and 6 bases at J, leaving 10 bases unmatched. The germline gives CDR1 MNHNS, CDR2 SASEGT. CDR3 length: 15 amino acids. Primers included in the PCR were 60 Vbeta and 13 Jbeta primers. Sequencing used immunoSEQ multiplex PCR; TCRdb keeps in-frame clones, though not all of them. This sample has 170,000 or so clones; about 73% occur once, and the top ten carry approximately 3%. This entry is derived from a study of cytomegalovirus exposure and HLA in healthy donors. Study-wide findings and caveats: The classifier reportedly diagnosed cytomegalovirus status with high sensitivity and specificity. Several V segments, TRBV6-2 and TRBV6-3 among them, could not be told apart and were dropped. A later analysis by the authors found several of the most significant clusters apparently linked to common viral pathogens.

The source material was PBMCs. V usage is TRBV6-1 and J usage is TRBJ1-5; 9 bases are a match to TRBD1. The TCR sequence derives from a middle-aged woman in good health and CMV-seronegative. CDR3 coding DNA: TGTGCCAGCAAAGGGACAGGGACCCTCGGTCAGCCCCAGCATTTT. This codes for CASKGTGTLGQPQHF.